The T cell receptor beta chain described here comes from a study of OX40 agonist ivuxolimab in advanced cancers. Looking at the study overall: A history of anti-PD-1, anti-PD-L1 or anti-CTLA-4 therapy was acceptable, and 40% had some.

Clones were sequenced by immunoSEQ multiplex PCR, and TCRdb holds only the in-frame ones, with some missing. Here the sample spans approximately 60,000 clones, around nine tenths being singletons. Trimming removed 2 bases from V and 5 bases from J, with 15 bases in between. Germline V gene data show CDR1 as SGHAT and CDR2 as FQDESV (reference sequence). This CDR3 is 15 amino acids long. The sequenced sample was CD4+ or CD8+ T cells sorted from blood, obtained in a trial of the OX40 agonist ivuxolimab. The genes are TRBV11-1 and TRBJ1-2, with D unclear. The receptor comes from an adult with an advanced solid tumor such as melanoma, head and neck, liver or kidney cancer. DNA for the CDR3: TGTGCCAGCAGCTTAAACCAAGGAGAGAGATATGGCTACACCTTC. Amino acids: CASSLNQGERYGYTF.